Listed here are 18 T cell receptor beta chains from one sample, sequenced in a study of CD8 T cells in Susac syndrome. Reverse transcription of 0.5 to 1 ug RNA used random hexamers. TCRdb ran MiXCR on the immunoSEQ multiplex PCR reads and lists one entry per CDR3 protein. The repertoire consists of around 200,000 distinct CDR3 sequences, with 95% occurring once and the leading ten covering around 0.08%. Sequenced material: CD4+ T cells from PBMCs. The receptors were sampled from a human donor with multiple sclerosis.

V and J are TRBV5-1 and TRBJ2-3; no clear D gene. The CDR3 is 12 residues long. Trimming left V 4 bases short and J 9 bases short, with 12 bases between. CDR1 is SGHRS, CDR2 YFSETQ, per germline. DNA of the CDR3: TGCGCCAGCAGCACGGACGGTGGCACGCAGTATTTT. The encoded protein is CASSTDGGTQYF.

The V and J genes are TRBV29-1 and TRBJ2-5; D ambiguous. V dropped 6 bases and J dropped 0 bases, with 11 bases sitting between them. Germline loops: CDR1 SQVTM, CDR2 ANQGSEA. The CDR3 runs 13 residues. For the CDR3, the DNA is TGCAGCGTCCTCGGGCCAGACCAAGAGACCCAGTACTTC. Translated, it gives CSVLGPDQETQYF.

The V and J genes are TRBV2 and TRBJ2-5; TRBD1 aligns across 9 bases. V shed 10 bases, J shed 5 bases, and the junction held 8 bases outside the gene matches. The CDR3 covers 13 residues. Germline V gene sequence: CDR1 SNHLY, CDR2 FYNNEI. CDR3 nucleotide sequence: TGTGCCACCGGGACAGGGTTTTCGGAGACCCAGTACTTC. Amino acids: CATGTGFSETQYF.

J is TRBJ1-1 and V is TRBV29-1; weak D call: TRBD1 (5 bases). The CDR3 loop spans 12 amino acids. Germline CDR1 reads SQVTM; CDR2 reads ANQGSEA. Between the trimmed V and J ends, which lost 4 bases and 2 bases, there was a span of 8 bases. The CDR3 protein is CSVGQHNTEAFF. CDR3 bases: TGCAGCGTTGGACAGCACAACACTGAAGCTTTCTTT.

The chain is built from TRBV5-6 and TRBJ1-6; D not resolved. The V end was cut by 0 bases, the J end by 8 bases, with 12 bases between. Germline CDR1 SGHDT, CDR2 YYEEEE. This CDR3 is built from 15 residues. CDR3 protein: CASSLGWRSDSPLHF. DNA for the CDR3: TGTGCCAGCAGCTTGGGATGGCGTTCGGATTCACCCCTCCACTTT.

The chain employs TRBV6-5 and TRBJ2-7; D not certain. Germline V gives CDR1 MNHEY, CDR2 SVGAGI. Deletions cut 2 bases from V and 3 bases from J, with 8 bases between. CDR3 size: 13 residues. CDR3 in amino acids: CASSYPPFYEQYF. CDR3 nucleotide sequence: TGTGCCAGCAGTTACCCCCCCTTCTACGAGCAGTACTTC.

This clonotype occurred once. The chain employs TRBV20-1 and TRBJ2-5; 8 bases agree with TRBD2. The CDR3 loop spans 14 amino acids. The germline V gene encodes CDR1 DFQATT and CDR2 SNEGSKA (reference sequence). This CDR3 reads CSPQQAGGLETQYF. The CDR3 nucleotides are TGCAGCCCCCAGCAGGCGGGGGGACTAGAGACCCAGTACTTC.

The sample holds one count of this clonotype. The chain carries TRBV7-2 and TRBJ1-5; D remains unclear. V gave up 5 bases and J gave up 7 bases, with 9 bases separating them. The CDR3 is made up of 12 amino acids. Germline V CDR1 and CDR2: SGHTA, FQGNSA. The CDR3 coding sequence is TGTGCCAGCAGCGGTGGAAGCCAGCCCCAGCATTTT. This encodes CASSGGSQPQHF.

The V and J genes are TRBV2 and TRBJ1-5; D is uncertain. CDR1 is SNHLY and CDR2 is FYNNEI in the germline V gene. This CDR3 is 14 amino acids long. V dropped 8 bases and J dropped 2 bases, with 13 bases sitting between them. CDR3 residues: CASSWSGGNQPQHF. CDR3 in DNA: TGTGCCAGCTCTTGGTCAGGAGGCAATCAGCCCCAGCATTTT.

The chain links TRBV11-2 to TRBJ2-5; D is perhaps TRBD2 (6 bases). V gave up 5 bases and J gave up 5 bases, with 18 bases separating them. CDR3 size: 15 residues. CDR1 SGHAT and CDR2 FQNNGV come from the germline V gene. This CDR3 is CASSPLTGAAETQYF. For the CDR3, the DNA is TGTGCCAGCAGCCCCTTAACGGGAGCCGCGGAGACCCAGTACTTC.

V gene TRBV30 combines with J gene TRBJ1-2, with unresolved D. Germline CDR1 reads GTSNPN; CDR2 reads SVGIG (reference sequence). The CDR3 has 14 residues. Deletions cut 0 bases from V and 0 bases from J, with 8 bases between. In DNA form, the CDR3 reads TGTGCCTGGAGTGTGGCTGGACCTAACTATGGCTACACCTTC. Translated, it gives CAWSVAGPNYGYTF.

The chain combines TRBV30 with TRBJ2-4; 8 bases are a match to TRBD2. V lost 2 bases and J lost 5; bases outside the gene matches: 11. This CDR3 has 16 residues. Germline CDR1 reads GTSNPN; CDR2 reads SVGIG (reference sequence). In DNA form, the CDR3 reads TGTGCCTGGAGTCCACCACCGGGGGGGGCCCAAAACATTCAGTACTTC. As protein: CAWSPPPGGAQNIQYF. The complete variable domain, with remaining parts taken from reference TRBV30 and TRBJ2-4, reads SQTIHQWPATLVQPVGSPLSLECTVEGTSNPNLYWYRQAAGRGLQLLFYSVGIGQISSEVPQNLSASRPQDRQFILSSKKLLLSDSGFYLCAWSPPPGGAQNIQYFGAGTRLSVL.

CDR3 bases: TGTGCCTGGAGTATACCTCTAGGTGGGGGATGGGGCACTGAAGCTTTCTTT. Its protein is CAWSIPLGGGWGTEAFF. The chain couples TRBV30 to TRBJ1-1, with D perhaps TRBD1 (5 bases). Germline V gene sequence: CDR1 GTSNPN, CDR2 SVGIG (reference sequence). V dropped 2 bases and J dropped 4 bases, with 23 bases sitting between them. The CDR3 has 17 residues.

Here the CDR3 reads CASSGFGEQFF. The CDR3 DNA reads TGTGCCAGCAGCGGCTTTGGTGAGCAGTTCTTC. The chain has TRBV2 and TRBJ2-1; D is ambiguous. The CDR3 is 11 residues long. The germline CDR1 and CDR2 sequences are SNHLY and FYNNEI. V dropped 6 bases and J dropped 9 bases, with 9 bases sitting between them.

The chain links TRBV2 to TRBJ2-1, with 8 bases lining up with TRBD1. CDR3 length: 14 residues. The V gene end was trimmed by 4 bases and the J gene end by 13 bases; junction bases not matched to a gene: 12. CDR1 is SNHLY and CDR2 is FYNNEI in the germline V gene. The CDR3 sequence is CASSVDRADSDQFF. As DNA, the CDR3 is TGTGCCAGCAGTGTGGACAGGGCCGACTCGGATCAGTTCTTC. Full variable domain (remainder filled in from reference TRBV2 and TRBJ2-1): EPEVTQTPSHQVTQMGQEVILRCVPISNHLYFYWYRQILGQKVEFLVSFYNNEISEKSEIFDDQFSVERPDGSNFTLKIRSTKLEDSAMYFCASSVDRADSDQFFGPGTRLTVL.

V gene TRBV30 combines with J gene TRBJ1-2; D call uncertain. The germline V gene has CDR1 GTSNPN and CDR2 SVGIG (reference sequence). The CDR3 contains 12 residues. V lost 2 bases and J lost 3, with 7 bases in between. The CDR3 DNA follows: TGTGCCTGGAGTCTCACTGACTATGGCTACACCTTC. This sequence encodes CAWSLTDYGYTF.

The chain is built from TRBV7-2 and TRBJ2-1; 11 nucleotides line up with TRBD2. V was pared by 5 bases and J by 6 bases, with 9 bases of the junction left unmatched. CDR3 length: 16 amino acids. From germline, CDR1 is SGHTA and CDR2 FQGNSA. The CDR3 DNA sequence: TGTGCCAGCAGCCCCGCAGGGCTAGCGGGGGGCAATGAGCAGTTCTTC. This codes for CASSPAGLAGGNEQFF.

For the CDR3, the DNA is TGTGCCTGGAGTCAGGGGGCGATGGAGCAGTACTTC. The encoded protein is CAWSQGAMEQYF. The chain recombines TRBV30 with TRBJ2-7; TRBD1 matches 8 bases. This CDR3 comprises 12 residues. V lost 2 bases and J lost 7; bases outside the gene matches: 4. Germline V gene data show CDR1 as GTSNPN and CDR2 as SVGIG (reference sequence).